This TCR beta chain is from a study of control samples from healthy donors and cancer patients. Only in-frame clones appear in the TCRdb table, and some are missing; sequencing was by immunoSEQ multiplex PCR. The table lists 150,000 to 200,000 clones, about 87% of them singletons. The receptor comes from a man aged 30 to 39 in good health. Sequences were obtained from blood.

CDR3 nucleotides: TGTGCCAGCAGCAGGACTCCTAATTCACCCCTCCACTTT. It encodes CASSRTPNSPLHF. The chain joins TRBV5-8 to TRBJ1-6; D unclear. CDR3 size: 13 residues. Germline V gene lookup returns CDR1 SGHTS and CDR2 YDEGEE. V dropped 4 bases and J dropped 6 bases, with 8 bases sitting between them.